Listed here are 25 T cell receptor beta chains from one sample, sequenced in a study of immune characteristics of hereditary and idiopathic chronic pancreatitis. The library was generated by the immunoSEQ multiplex PCR assay. TCRdb took this table from immuneACCESS and kept in-frame rearrangements with V and J called. Such tables lack part of the clones; where checked against another copy, unresolved V genes explain under half of the gap, and the rest is unexplained. Counted in this sample were 11,000 to 15,000 clones; 70% to 75% of them appeared once. The ten largest clones capture 14% of the sample. Chronic pancreatitis pancreas tissue came from patients undergoing total pancreatectomy with islet autotransplantation (TPIAT). Source material: pancreas tissue with hereditary chronic pancreatitis. The receptors stem from a human donor with chronic pancreatitis.

This clone is judged medium-sized (0.01 to 0.1%). V is TRBV30 and J is TRBJ1-2, with D possibly TRBD1 on 5 matching bases. The CDR3 spans 16 residues. V was trimmed by 4 bases and J by 2 bases, leaving 20 bases between them. Germline V CDR1 and CDR2: GTSNPN, SVGIG (reference sequence). The CDR3 region has the DNA TGTGCCTGGAAAGAACGGGACCAACCGCCAAACTATGGCTACACCTTC. Its translation: CAWKERDQPPNYGYTF.

The genes are TRBV29-1 and TRBJ2-7; TRBD1 agrees at 7 bases. With V trimmed by 0 bases and J by 6 bases, 14 bases remained unmatched. Germline lookup yields CDR1 SQVTM and CDR2 ANQGSEA. The CDR3 is made up of 16 amino acids. This CDR3 is CSVEDLELGDSGEQYF. DNA of the CDR3: TGCAGCGTTGAAGATCTTGAGTTGGGGGACAGCGGCGAGCAGTACTTC.

The rearrangement uses TRBV5-1 and TRBJ2-1; D not resolved. The CDR3 loop spans 14 amino acids. Trimming removed 0 bases at V and 2 bases at J, with 6 bases between. Germline lookup yields CDR1 SGHRS and CDR2 YFSETQ. The chain's CDR3 is CASSLGQTYNEQFF. CDR3 in DNA: TGCGCCAGCAGCTTGGGTCAAACCTACAATGAGCAGTTCTTC.

The V call is TRBV5-1, the J call TRBJ1-2; D is unresolved. CDR1 is SGHRS, CDR2 YFSETQ, per germline. This CDR3 contains 12 residues. V gave up 4 bases and J gave up 8 bases, with 12 bases separating them. CDR3 residues: CASSQHREGYTF. CDR3 nucleotides: TGCGCCAGCAGCCAACACAGAGAGGGCTACACCTTC. The full variable domain, in which reference TRBV5-1 and TRBJ1-2 provide the parts outside the CDR3, is KAGVTQTPRYLIKTRGQQVTLSCSPISGHRSVSWYQQTPGQGLQFLFEYFSETQRNKGNFPGRFSGRQFSNSRSEMNVSTLELGDSALYLCASSQHREGYTFGSGTRLTVV.

J is TRBJ1-2 and V is TRBV28; D is unresolved. Trimming took 2 bases from V and 4 from J, leaving 11 bases between them. The V gene's germline CDR1 is MDHEN and CDR2 SYDVKM. The CDR3 totals 14 residues. CDR3 DNA sequence: TGTGCCAGCAGTTTAGGAGGAGACATCTATGGCTACACCTTC. It encodes CASSLGGDIYGYTF.

The chain combines TRBV6-2 or TRBV6-3 with TRBJ2-3; D is uncertain. The CDR3 has 14 residues. Germline CDR1 reads MNHEY; CDR2 reads SVGEGT. The V gene lost 0 bases and the J gene lost 0 bases, with 4 bases spanning the gap. CDR3 loop: CASSYSTSTDTQYF. The CDR3 region has the DNA TGTGCCAGCAGTTACTCTACGAGCACAGATACGCAGTATTTT.

The V and J genes are TRBV5-1 and TRBJ1-4; D remains ambiguous. Looked up from germline, CDR1 is SGHRS and CDR2 is YFSETQ. This CDR3 region has 16 residues. V lost 0 bases and J lost 0, with 9 bases in between. This chain's CDR3 is CASSLGDIATNEKLFF. Written as DNA, the CDR3 is TGCGCCAGCAGCTTGGGGGATATAGCAACTAATGAAAAACTGTTTTTT.

This rearrangement joins TRBV10-3 to TRBJ1-6, with 8 bases identical to TRBD1. J was trimmed by 6 bases and V by 7 bases; bases with no gene match: 5. From germline, CDR1 is ENHRY and CDR2 SYGVKD. This CDR3 is 14 amino acids long. The CDR3, as DNA: TGTGCCATCACCAGCGACAGGGGTAATTCACCCCTCCACTTT. Translating gives CAITSDRGNSPLHF.

This chain links TRBV5-1 with TRBJ1-1; D might be TRBD1 (5 bases). The germline CDR1 and CDR2 sequences are SGHRS and YFSETQ. The CDR3 spans 15 residues. Trimming took off 0 bases at V and 0 bases at J, with 9 bases between the two ends. CDR3 amino acids: CASSLGGGMNTEAFF. The CDR3, as DNA: TGCGCCAGCAGCTTGGGGGGCGGAATGAACACTGAAGCTTTCTTT.

This clone was detected only a few times. The V gene is TRBV28, the J gene TRBJ1-2; the match to TRBD1 covers 7 bases. This CDR3 region has 15 residues. Germline CDR1 is MDHEN and CDR2 is SYDVKM. Trimming took 4 bases from V and 1 from J; bases not matched to a gene: 6. The CDR3 here is CASSSRQGYNYGYTF. Written as DNA, the CDR3 is TGTGCCAGCAGTTCCCGACAGGGATATAACTATGGCTACACCTTC.

The chain links TRBV24-1 to TRBJ2-5; 8 positions agree with TRBD1. In germline, CDR1 is KGHDR, CDR2 SFDVKD. The V segment lost 9 bases and the J segment 1 base; nucleotides outside the gene matches: 9. CDR3 length: 15 amino acids. The CDR3 DNA reads TGTGCCACCGGACCAGGGGGCTCGGGCCAAGAGACCCAGTACTTC. Amino acid sequence: CATGPGGSGQETQYF.

CDR3 amino acids: CASSFTGGRETQYF. The CDR3, as DNA: TGTGCCAGCAGCTTTACAGGGGGGAGAGAGACCCAGTACTTC. The chain is built from TRBV7-6 and TRBJ2-5; 8 bases are shared with TRBD1. CDR1 SGHVS and CDR2 FNYEAQ come from the germline V gene. This CDR3 contains 14 residues. The junction had 4 bases not matched to a gene; V was cut back by 3 bases and J by 4 bases.

The chain is built from TRBV28 and TRBJ1-1; no clear D gene. The CDR3 spans 12 residues. Germline CDR1 and CDR2: MDHEN and SYDVKM. The germline V and J ends were trimmed by 6 bases and 7 bases, with 12 bases remaining between them. The CDR3 here is CASRDRGFEAFF. CDR3 coding DNA: TGTGCCAGCAGGGACCGCGGGTTTGAAGCTTTCTTT.

This clone was counted only a few times. J is TRBJ2-1 and V is TRBV19; TRBD1 might be the D (5 bases). V lost 7 bases to trimming and J lost 6 bases, with 19 bases between them. CDR1 is LNHDA and CDR2 is SQIVND in the germline V gene (reference sequence). The CDR3 sequence is 15 residues long. As DNA, the CDR3 is TGTGCCAGTACCGAAAAGGGGAAAGGGGCCAATGAGCAGTTCTTC. Its translation is CASTEKGKGANEQFF.

The chain is built from TRBV7-3 and TRBJ1-6; D gene uncertain. Between the trimmed V and J ends, which lost 5 bases and 9 bases, there was a span of 11 bases. Germline assignment: CDR1 SGHTA and CDR2 FQGTGA. This CDR3 has 13 amino acids. In nucleotides, the CDR3 is TGTGCCAGCAGCCGACTGTCTGGTTCACCCCTCCACTTT. Its translation: CASSRLSGSPLHF.

The J gene is TRBJ2-1, the V gene TRBV6-4; D possibly matches TRBD1 or TRBD2 (5 bases each). V was cut by 2 bases and J by 6 bases, with 8 bases left in between. Germline CDR1 MRHNA, CDR2 SNTAGT. This CDR3 is built from 13 residues. The CDR3 nucleotides are TGTGCCAGCAGTGACAGGGACCTCAATGAGCAGTTCTTC. Encoded protein: CASSDRDLNEQFF.

In this sample, this clone turned up once. The chain carries TRBV10-2 and TRBJ2-1; 7 bases align to TRBD2. Germline V gives CDR1 WSHSY, CDR2 SAAADI. This CDR3 region has 14 residues. V trimming: 6 bases; J trimming: 0 bases; junction bases outside the gene matches: 2. The DNA for the CDR3 is TGCGCCAGCAGGGGGGGGGACTCCTACAATGAGCAGTTCTTC. It codes for CASRGGDSYNEQFF.

The chain carries TRBV6-4 and TRBJ2-2, with D perhaps TRBD2 (6 bases). The V end lost 3 bases, the J end lost 5 bases, and 13 bases lay between the germline ends. In germline, CDR1 is MRHNA, CDR2 SNTAGT. The CDR3 has 15 residues. The CDR3 loop is CASSEVRGGTGELFF. The CDR3 region has the DNA TGTGCCAGCAGTGAAGTTCGCGGAGGGACCGGGGAGCTGTTTTTT.

The chain employs TRBV5-1 and TRBJ1-2; D uncertain. CDR3 length: 14 amino acids. The V and J ends lost 2 bases and 0 bases respectively, with 8 bases between them. Germline-derived CDR1 and CDR2 are SGHRS and YFSETQ. The CDR3 protein is CASSFGATNYGYTF. CDR3 bases: TGCGCCAGCAGCTTTGGAGCGACTAACTATGGCTACACCTTC. Together with reference TRBV5-1 and TRBJ1-2, the CDR3 gives the full variable domain: KAGVTQTPRYLIKTRGQQVTLSCSPISGHRSVSWYQQTPGQGLQFLFEYFSETQRNKGNFPGRFSGRQFSNSRSEMNVSTLELGDSALYLCASSFGATNYGYTFGSGTRLTVV.

CDR3 in DNA: TGTGCCAGCAGTTCGGACAGGGCCCAGCCCCAGCATTTT. Its protein product is CASSSDRAQPQHF. The chain links TRBV6-1 to TRBJ1-5; TRBD1 matches at 8 bases. This CDR3 has 13 amino acids. J lost 7 bases, V lost 5 bases, and 4 bases had no gene match. The germline gives CDR1 MNHNS, CDR2 SASEGT.

The chain combines TRBV7-2 with TRBJ2-1; possible D gene TRBD2, 5 bases. V lost 5 bases to trimming and J lost 5 bases, with 19 bases between them. This CDR3 is built from 16 residues. Germline CDR1 and CDR2: SGHTA and FQGNSA. The CDR3 sequence: CASSPLVGVSDNEQFF. The CDR3 DNA reads as TGTGCCAGCAGCCCGCTCGTGGGAGTTTCGGACAATGAGCAGTTCTTC. The variable domain in full, with the rest retrieved from reference TRBV7-2 and TRBJ2-1, is GAGVSQSPSNKVTEKGKDVELRCDPISGHTALYWYRQSLGQGLEFLIYFQGNSAPDKSGLPSDRFSAERTGGSVSTLTIQRTQQEDSAVYLCASSPLVGVSDNEQFFGPGTRLTVL.

V gene TRBV5-4 combines with J gene TRBJ2-5, with 7 bases fitting TRBD1. V lost 5 bases to trimming and J lost 3 bases; unmatched junction nucleotides: 1. This CDR3 contains 12 residues. Germline lookup yields CDR1 SGHNT and CDR2 YYREEE (reference sequence). CDR3: CASRGTEETQYF. CDR3 in DNA: TGTGCCAGCAGGGGGACAGAAGAGACCCAGTACTTC.

This clone has only a few counts. The V call is TRBV27, the J call TRBJ2-3, with D uncertain. Germline lookup yields CDR1 MNHEY and CDR2 SMNVEV (reference sequence). V shed 8 bases and J shed 3 bases, with 12 bases lying between them. The CDR3 is made up of 13 amino acids. The CDR3 spells CASARVWTDTQYF. The DNA of the CDR3 is TGTGCCAGCGCTCGGGTGTGGACAGATACGCAGTATTTT.

The rearrangement links TRBV18 to TRBJ2-7, with 9 bases lining up with TRBD2. In germline, CDR1 is KGHSH, CDR2 LQKENI. This CDR3 region has 15 residues. V shed 2 bases, J shed 1 base, and the junction held 3 bases outside the gene matches. CDR3 region: CASSPFSGSSYEQYF. In DNA form, the CDR3 reads TGTGCCAGCTCACCATTTAGCGGGAGTTCCTACGAGCAGTACTTC. Looking up the rest from reference TRBV18 and TRBJ2-7 gives the full variable domain: NAGVMQNPRHLVRRRGQEARLRCSPMKGHSHVYWYRQLPEEGLKFMVYLQKENIIDESGMPKERFSAEFPKEGPSILRIQQVVRGDSAAYFCASSPFSGSSYEQYFGPGTRLTVT.

The chain has TRBV19 and TRBJ2-1; TRBD2 matches at 12 bases. The CDR3 is made up of 15 amino acids. Germline V gene sequence: CDR1 LNHDA, CDR2 SQIVND (reference sequence). The junction had 9 bases not matched to a gene; V was cut back by 7 bases and J by 8 bases. CDR3 sequence reads: CASTSTSGRLDEQFF. The CDR3 DNA is TGTGCCAGTACCTCGACTAGCGGGAGACTCGATGAGCAGTTCTTC.